The 14 T cell receptor beta chains given below trace back to one sample, sequenced in a study of CD4+ T cells in melanoma (dated by TCRdb to between 2022 and 2023). The library was produced with the immunoSEQ multiplex PCR assay. This immuneACCESS table, as held by TCRdb, lists in-frame sequences with V and J called but not all clones. Of the missing ones, under half trace to an unresolved V gene in checked studies; the others have no known cause. The sample table lists about 21,000 clones, around 78% of them with a count of one. The ten largest clones add up to about 8.8% of the sample. These receptors were collected from a human donor with melanoma.

The chain is built from TRBV6-1 and TRBJ1-5, with 7 bases lining up with TRBD1. Germline CDR1 is MNHNS and CDR2 is SASEGT. The V and J ends lost 5 bases and 7 bases, in that order; junction bases with no gene match: 8. The CDR3 runs to 14 residues. CDR3 sequence reads: CASSLGQGGQPQHF. CDR3 bases: TGTGCCAGCAGTCTGGGGCAGGGGGGACAGCCCCAGCATTTT.

The chain joins TRBV11-2 to TRBJ1-6, with D maybe TRBD1 (5 bases). Looked up from germline, CDR1 is SGHAT and CDR2 is FQNNGV. V dropped 5 bases and J dropped 6 bases, with 14 bases sitting between them. The CDR3 consists of 15 residues. For the CDR3, the DNA is TGTGCCAGCAGCAGGTCGGGGGGGACTAATTCACCCCTCCACTTT. Translation gives CASSRSGGTNSPLHF.

This clone has only a few counts. The V gene is TRBV12-5, the J gene TRBJ1-1; D not certain. The V and J ends lost 1 base and 3 bases respectively, with 15 bases between them. Per germline, CDR1 LGHNT and CDR2 FRNRAP. The CDR3 totals 16 residues. The CDR3 sequence is CASGLAKGNLYTEAFF. The DNA of the CDR3 is TGTGCTAGTGGTTTGGCTAAGGGAAATCTCTACACTGAAGCTTTCTTT.

This chain links TRBV10-1 with TRBJ2-1; TRBD1 matches 7 bases. This CDR3 has 16 amino acids. CDR1 and CDR2 from the germline V gene are WNHNN and SYGVQD (reference sequence). V lost 3 bases, J lost 7 bases, and 12 bases stayed unmatched. CDR3: CASSEGGKGARNEQFF. CDR3 bases: TGCGCCAGCAGTGAAGGAGGAAAGGGGGCGCGGAATGAGCAGTTCTTC.

The J gene is TRBJ1-1, the V gene TRBV19; D is perhaps TRBD1 (5 bases). Germline CDR1 reads LNHDA; CDR2 reads SQIVND (reference sequence). V shed 3 bases and J shed 1 base, with 6 bases lying between them. The CDR3 runs 13 residues. CDR3 nucleotide sequence: TGTGCCAGTAGTATTAGGGGGAACACTGAAGCTTTCTTT. Protein product: CASSIRGNTEAFF.

This clone was found a few times. The chain couples TRBV15 to TRBJ1-2; possible D gene TRBD1, 5 bases. Per germline, CDR1 LNHNV and CDR2 YYDKDF (reference sequence). The V end lost 1 base, the J end lost 0 bases, and 6 bases lay between the germline ends. This CDR3 region has 14 residues. Written as DNA, the CDR3 is TGTGCCACCAGCAGAGGGGGGACTAACTATGGCTACACCTTC. This encodes CATSRGGTNYGYTF.

The J gene is TRBJ2-2, the V gene TRBV6-5, with D perhaps assigned TRBD1 or TRBD2 (6 bases each). Germline CDR1 reads MNHEY; CDR2 reads SVGAGI. Trimming cost V 6 bases and J 6 bases, with 14 bases left between them. The CDR3 totals 14 residues. This CDR3 reads CASRRDNRAGELFF. In nucleotides, the CDR3 is TGTGCCAGCAGGCGGGACAACCGGGCCGGGGAGCTGTTTTTT.

The chain uses TRBV4-1 and TRBJ1-2; D gene unclear. CDR1 and CDR2 from the germline V gene are MGHRA and YSYEKL. The CDR3 is 15 amino acids. V was shortened by 4 bases and J by 5 bases, with 17 bases between the two germline ends. The CDR3 DNA is TGCGCCAGCAGCCCCGACCTGAGACGGAGATATGGCTACACCTTC. This codes for CASSPDLRRRYGYTF.

V usage is TRBV6-1 and J usage is TRBJ2-2, with TRBD2 as a possible D gene (6 bases). The CDR3 spans 15 residues. Germline V gene lookup returns CDR1 MNHNS and CDR2 SASEGT. V shed 10 bases and J shed 5 bases, with 20 bases lying between them. The CDR3 DNA is TGTGCCACATCAGGTCCGGGACTGGTGACCGGGGAGCTGTTTTTT. Protein product: CATSGPGLVTGELFF.

This clone was seen only a few times. This chain joins TRBV5-1 and TRBJ2-3; D ambiguous. Trimming took off 4 bases at V and 4 bases at J, with 16 bases between the two ends. CDR1 is SGHRS and CDR2 is YFSETQ in the germline V gene. The CDR3 spans 15 residues. The CDR3 loop is CASSPRYSGADTQYF. The CDR3 DNA is TGCGCCAGCAGCCCACGCTACTCGGGCGCAGATACGCAGTATTTT.

This chain uses TRBV5-4 with TRBJ2-6, with D possibly being TRBD1 or TRBD2 (5 bases each). With 4 bases removed from V and 0 bases from J, the gap between germline ends came to 17 bases. The CDR3 spans 18 residues. Per the germline V gene, CDR1 is SGHNT and CDR2 is YYREEE (reference sequence). Here the CDR3 DNA reads TGTGCCAGCAGCCCCACCGGGACGGGCTCCTCTGGGGCCAACGTCCTGACTTTC. Translating it yields CASSPTGTGSSGANVLTF.

In nucleotides, the CDR3 is TGTGCCAGCGGGGAAGGCTCCAATTACAATGAGCAGTTCTTC. The encoded protein is CASGEGSNYNEQFF. V is TRBV7-6 and J is TRBJ2-1; unclear D gene. V was cut by 8 bases and J by 4 bases, with 15 bases left in between. The germline V gene has CDR1 SGHVS and CDR2 FNYEAQ. The CDR3 runs 14 residues.

This clone was seen a single time. V usage is TRBV27 and J usage is TRBJ2-1; 16 bases are shared with TRBD2. The germline gives CDR1 MNHEY, CDR2 SMNVEV (reference sequence). Trimming at V came to 6 bases and at J to 7 bases, leaving 9 bases not matched to a gene. The CDR3 is 17 amino acids. The CDR3 DNA reads as TGTGCCAGCAGGGGAGGGACTAGCGGGGGGGGACGGAATGAGCAGTTCTTC. It encodes CASRGGTSGGGRNEQFF.

V and J are TRBV4-2 and TRBJ1-4; D remains unclear. Trimming removed 0 bases from V and 5 bases from J, with 7 bases in between. This CDR3 has 14 amino acids. Germline V gene sequence: CDR1 LGHNA, CDR2 YNFKEQ. The CDR3 reads CASSQEAGNEKLFF. The CDR3 DNA reads TGTGCCAGCAGCCAAGAAGCAGGAAATGAAAAACTGTTTTTT.